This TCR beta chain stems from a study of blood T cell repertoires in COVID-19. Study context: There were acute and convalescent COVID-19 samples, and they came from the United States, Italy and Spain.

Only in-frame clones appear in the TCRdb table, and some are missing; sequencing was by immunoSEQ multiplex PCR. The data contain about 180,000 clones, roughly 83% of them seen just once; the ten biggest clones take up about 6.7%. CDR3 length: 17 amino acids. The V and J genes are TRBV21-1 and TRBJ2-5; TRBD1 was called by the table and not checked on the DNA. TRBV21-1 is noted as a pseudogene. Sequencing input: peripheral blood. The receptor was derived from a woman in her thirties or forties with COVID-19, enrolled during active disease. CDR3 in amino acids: CASSQINPGWWQETQYF. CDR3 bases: TGTGCCAGCAGCCAGATAAATCCAGGTTGGTGGCAAGAGACCCAGTACTTC.